This TCR beta chain is drawn from a study of tumor-infiltrating lymphocytes in localized non-small cell lung cancer. Overall study results and limits: Only some patients had TCR sequencing, depending on available tissue.

About this clone itself: The antigen is unknown.

V dropped 3 bases and J dropped 4; count of bases not matched to a gene: 4. Germline CDR1 and CDR2: KGHSH and LQKENI. The CDR3 runs to 15 residues. Generated by immunoSEQ multiplex PCR, the TCRdb table keeps only in-frame clones and is missing some. Of over 15,000 clones in the sample, roughly 72% were seen once. The TCR comes from a human donor with non-small cell lung cancer. Sequenced: lung tumor tissue. The chain recombines TRBV18 with TRBJ2-2, with TRBD1 identical over 8 bases. The CDR3 nucleotides read TGTGCCAGCTCACCCCGACAGGGGTTCACCGGGGAGCTGTTTTTT. It yields the protein CASSPRQGFTGELFF.